This T cell receptor beta chain was profiled in a study of regulatory T cells in long-lasting Graves disease. The length of the CDR3 is 14 residues. V lost 1 base and J lost 3, with 9 bases in between. Germline V CDR1 and CDR2: LNHNV, YYDKDF (reference sequence). Relying on iRepertoire HTBI primers and Arm-PCR of CDR3 regions, the team built TCR beta libraries. TCRdb analysed the multiplex PCR reads with MiXCR anew, one entry per CDR3 protein. The data contain roughly 450,000 distinct CDR3 sequences, 23% of them seen just once; the ten biggest clones take up about 27%. Time point defined: persistent/refractory GD, antithyroid drugs over 5 years with positive TRAb. TCR sequences were obtained from RNA taken from PBMCs. At least ten counts were recorded for this clonotype.

The specimen was peripheral blood mononuclear cells (PBMCs), collected when the disease was refractory, from a patient treated with antithyroid drugs. This rearrangement joins TRBV15 to TRBJ1-1; D perhaps matches TRBD1 (5 bases). The TCR sequence derives from a female donor with Graves disease. CDR3 sequence reads: CATSRAGRDTEAFF. CDR3 bases: TGTGCCACCAGCAGAGCAGGGAGGGACACTGAAGCTTTCTTT.